This entry lists 13 T cell receptor beta chains sequenced from one sample in a study of T cell repertoires in cytomegalovirus infection. Using its own MiXCR run on the reads, TCRdb lists one record per CDR3 protein. The top ten hold approximately 30% of the sample, which has 150,000 to 200,000 distinct CDR3 sequences, approximately 15% seen once. Sequenced material: PBMCs. The receptors come from a human donor in good health (CMV status not recorded). Some clones in this sample may be carry-over from other donors' samples.

This chain links TRBV29-1 with TRBJ2-5; D assignment may be TRBD1 or TRBD2 (5 bases each). The V end lost 7 bases, the J end lost 0 bases, and 9 bases lay between the germline ends. CDR3 size: 12 residues. Per the germline V gene, CDR1 is SQVTM and CDR2 is ANQGSEA. The CDR3 coding sequence is TGCAGCGCCGGGACGTACCAAGAGACCCAGTACTTC. Protein product: CSAGTYQETQYF.

The J gene is TRBJ1-4, the V gene TRBV5-1; D not resolved. V lost 0 bases and J 7 bases, leaving 13 bases between the germline ends. Germline loops: CDR1 SGHRS, CDR2 YFSETQ. The CDR3 totals 15 residues. CDR3 protein: CASSLASSKVEKLFF. DNA for the CDR3: TGCGCCAGCAGCTTGGCTAGCTCGAAGGTTGAAAAACTGTTTTTT.

This sequence joins TRBV5-4 and TRBJ1-1; D might be TRBD1 (6 bases). V lost 2 bases to trimming and J lost 4 bases, with 12 bases between them. Germline V gives CDR1 SGHNT, CDR2 YYREEE (reference sequence). The CDR3 runs 14 residues. CDR3 in DNA: TGTGCCAGCAGCTTACCGACAGGCCTCACTGAAGCTTTCTTT. It specifies CASSLPTGLTEAFF.

The chain joins TRBV5-1 to TRBJ2-7, with a possible D match to TRBD1 (8 bases). The CDR3 runs to 15 residues. The V and J ends lost 0 bases and 6 bases respectively, with 16 bases between them. Germline V gene data show CDR1 as SGHRS and CDR2 as YFSETQ. The CDR3 reads CASSLDRGGPSEQYF. The CDR3, as DNA: TGCGCCAGCAGCTTGGACAGGGGGGGCCCCTCCGAGCAGTACTTC. The full variable domain, its missing parts supplied by reference TRBV5-1 and TRBJ2-7, is KAGVTQTPRYLIKTRGQQVTLSCSPISGHRSVSWYQQTPGQGLQFLFEYFSETQRNKGNFPGRFSGRQFSNSRSEMNVSTLELGDSALYLCASSLDRGGPSEQYFGPGTRLTVT.

At least ten counts were recorded for this clonotype. The gene calls are TRBV7-9 and TRBJ1-1; maybe TRBD1 (5 bases). The germline V and J ends were trimmed by 8 bases and 5 bases, with 18 bases remaining between them. Germline V gene data show CDR1 as SEHNR and CDR2 as FQNEAQ (reference sequence). The CDR3 is made up of 14 amino acids. The CDR3 bases are TGTGCCAGCTGGGCGACAGCCAGGGAAACTGAAGCTTTCTTT. Translating gives CASWATARETEAFF.

This clonotype was counted ten times or more. This chain connects TRBV25-1 to TRBJ2-7, with D tentatively TRBD1 (6 bases). CDR1 and CDR2 from the germline V gene are MGHDK and SYGVNS. Trimming removed 3 bases from V and 6 bases from J, with 18 bases in between. This CDR3 has 15 residues. In DNA, the CDR3 is TGTGCCAGCAGTGACCCCGGGACATCGAAAGGCGAGCAGTACTTC. Encoded protein: CASSDPGTSKGEQYF.

The genes are TRBV29-1 and TRBJ1-2, with 11 positions matching TRBD1. Trimming removed 4 bases from V and 6 bases from J; junction bases left unmatched: 1. The germline V gene encodes CDR1 SQVTM and CDR2 ANQGSEA. The CDR3 loop spans 12 amino acids. The CDR3 is CSVGTGGDGYTF. The CDR3 nucleotides are TGCAGCGTTGGGACAGGGGGCGATGGCTACACCTTC.

The sample holds a few counts of this clonotype. The rearrangement uses TRBV6-2 or TRBV6-3 and TRBJ2-7, with a weak D call TRBD2 (5 bases). The CDR3 contains 15 residues. CDR1 is MNHEY, CDR2 SVGEGT, per germline. Trimming stripped 5 bases from V and 4 bases from J, with 18 bases between. The CDR3 bases are TGTGCCAGCAGTCCACGGGCGTTGACTAATTACGAGCAGTACTTC. Translating gives CASSPRALTNYEQYF.

In its sample, this clonotype was seen a few times. The chain has TRBV28 and TRBJ1-1, with D possibly TRBD1 on 5 matching bases. The CDR3 extends over 14 amino acids. The V gene lost 6 bases and the J gene lost 7 bases, with 18 bases spanning the gap. Per germline, CDR1 MDHEN and CDR2 SYDVKM. The CDR3 loop reads CASRLPGTSYEAFF. The CDR3 DNA is TGTGCCAGCAGACTTCCCGGGACCTCGTATGAAGCTTTCTTT.

This clonotype was seen more than once but under ten times. In DNA, the CDR3 is TGTGCCACCAGTGAGGGCGAATTAGCCAAAAACATTCAGTACTTC. Its protein product is CATSEGELAKNIQYF. The chain is built from TRBV24-1 and TRBJ2-4, with D uncertain. Looked up from germline, CDR1 is KGHDR and CDR2 is SFDVKD. V lost 4 bases to trimming and J lost 0 bases, with 9 bases between them. CDR3 length: 15 amino acids.

This clonotype was found a few times. This chain links TRBV15 with TRBJ1-5; weak D call: TRBD1 (5 bases). Germline-derived CDR1 and CDR2 are LNHNV and YYDKDF (reference sequence). Trimming took off 1 base at V and 7 bases at J, with 11 bases between the two ends. This CDR3 is 14 amino acids long. DNA for the CDR3: TGTGCCACCAGCAGAGCCCAGGGCTGGCAGCCCCAGCATTTT. The encoded protein is CATSRAQGWQPQHF.

This clonotype was recorded a few times. The gene calls are TRBV28 and TRBJ1-4; D gene ambiguous. This CDR3 is built from 12 residues. Germline V gene data show CDR1 as MDHEN and CDR2 as SYDVKM. Between the trimmed V and J ends, which lost 4 bases and 7 bases, there was a span of 7 bases. CDR3 sequence reads: CASSWRTEKLFF. Here the CDR3 DNA reads TGTGCCAGCAGTTGGAGGACTGAAAAACTGTTTTTT.

The V and J genes are TRBV12-3 or TRBV12-4 and TRBJ1-1; D is perhaps TRBD1 (6 bases). The CDR3 is 14 residues long. V lost 4 bases, J lost 1 base, and 10 bases lay in between. DNA for the CDR3: TGTGCCAGCAGTTACAGGGTGGGGAACACTGAAGCTTTCTTT. Translation gives CASSYRVGNTEAFF.